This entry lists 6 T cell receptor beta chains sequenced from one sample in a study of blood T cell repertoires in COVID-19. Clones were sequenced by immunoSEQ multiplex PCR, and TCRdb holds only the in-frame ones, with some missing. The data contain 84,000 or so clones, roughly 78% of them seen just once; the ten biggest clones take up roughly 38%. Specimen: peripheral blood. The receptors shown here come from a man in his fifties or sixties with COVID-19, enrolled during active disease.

This CDR3 is CASGTRGSPGELFF. The CDR3 nucleotides are TGTGCTAGTGGTACCAGGGGAAGTCCCGGGGAGCTGTTTTTT. The rearrangement links TRBV12-5 to TRBJ2-2, with D possibly TRBD1 on 6 matching bases. The V gene lost 5 bases and the J gene lost 6 bases, with 13 bases spanning the gap. CDR3 size: 14 residues. From germline, CDR1 is LGHNT and CDR2 FRNRAP.

The CDR3 loop reads CASSLTGFGSYEQYF. The CDR3 DNA reads TGTGCCAGCAGCCTCACAGGGTTCGGGTCCTACGAGCAGTACTTC. This chain joins TRBV16 and TRBJ2-7; a weak D match, TRBD1 (6 bases). The CDR3 loop spans 15 amino acids. The V gene's germline CDR1 is KGHSY and CDR2 FQNENV. The germline V and J ends were trimmed by 4 bases and 1 base, with 14 bases remaining between them. Filled out from reference TRBV16 and TRBJ2-7, the complete variable domain reads GEEVAQTPKHLVRGEGQKAKLYCAPIKGHSYVFWYQQVLKNEFKFLISFQNENVFDETGMPKERFSAKCLPNSPCSLEIQATKLEDSAVYFCASSLTGFGSYEQYFGPGTRLTVT.

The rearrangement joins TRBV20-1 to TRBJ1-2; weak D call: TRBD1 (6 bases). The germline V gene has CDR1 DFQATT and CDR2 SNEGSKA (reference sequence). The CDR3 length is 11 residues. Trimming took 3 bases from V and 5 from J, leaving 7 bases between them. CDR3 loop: CSASGQYGYTF. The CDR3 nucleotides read TGCAGTGCTAGCGGACAGTATGGCTACACCTTC.

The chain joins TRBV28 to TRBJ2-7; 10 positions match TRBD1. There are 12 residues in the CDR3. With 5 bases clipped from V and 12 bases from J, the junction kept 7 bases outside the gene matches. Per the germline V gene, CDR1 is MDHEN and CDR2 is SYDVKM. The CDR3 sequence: CASSIDRGRMYF. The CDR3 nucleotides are TGTGCCAGCAGTATAGACAGGGGGCGCATGTACTTC. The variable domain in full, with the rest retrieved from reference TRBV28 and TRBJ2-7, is DVKVTQSSRYLVKRTGEKVFLECVQDMDHENMFWYRQDPGLGLRLIYFSYDVKMKEKGDIPEGYSVSREKKERFSLILESASTNQTSMYLCASSIDRGRMYFGPGTRLTVT.

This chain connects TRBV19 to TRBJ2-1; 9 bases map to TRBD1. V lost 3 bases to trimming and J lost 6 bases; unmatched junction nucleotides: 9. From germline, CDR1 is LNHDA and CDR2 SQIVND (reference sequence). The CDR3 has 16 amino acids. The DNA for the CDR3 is TGTGCCAGTAGTATCCAGGGACAGGGAAGGTTCAATGAGCAGTTCTTC. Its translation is CASSIQGQGRFNEQFF.

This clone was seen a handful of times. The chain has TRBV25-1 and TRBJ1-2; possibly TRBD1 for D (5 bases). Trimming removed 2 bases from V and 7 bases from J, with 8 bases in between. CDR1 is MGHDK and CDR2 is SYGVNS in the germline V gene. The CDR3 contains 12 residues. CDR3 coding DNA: TGTGCCAGCAGTGAAGGGGCTGGTGGCTACACCTTC. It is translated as CASSEGAGGYTF.